This T cell receptor beta chain was observed in a study of blood T cell repertoires in COVID-19. Study summary: Whether acute or convalescent, the COVID-19 samples came from the United States, Italy and Spain. The analysed material was cDNA or gDNA that came from T cells, B-cell-depleted T cells, or PBMCs.

The ends lost 10 bases at V and 2 bases at J; junction bases unmatched: 7. CDR3 length: 13 amino acids. Germline V gene lookup returns CDR1 MNHNY and CDR2 SVGAGI (reference sequence). In the source study's methods: Reference gene primer amplification yielded estimated nucleated cell counts. Only in-frame clones appear in the TCRdb table, and some are missing; sequencing was by immunoSEQ multiplex PCR. V and J calls and clone size are given by that table; D and trimming were obtained from the DNA. The sample includes about 220,000 clones, more than 70% of them seen just once. This clonotype originated in a human donor in a cohort sampled during active COVID-19. V and J are TRBV6-6 and TRBJ2-7; 8 bases match TRBD1. The specimen sequenced was peripheral blood. CDR3 residues: CAIRQGSTYEQYF. The CDR3 nucleotides read TGTGCCATCCGACAGGGGTCGACCTACGAGCAGTACTTC.